The clone carrying this T cell receptor beta chain was observed a single time. CDR3 length: 15 residues. The germline V gene has CDR1 MNHNY and CDR2 SVGAGI (reference sequence). V was shortened by 5 bases and J by 5 bases, with 16 bases between the two germline ends. PCR involved 60 Vbeta and 13 Jbeta primers. Only in-frame clones appear in the TCRdb table, and some are missing; sequencing was by immunoSEQ multiplex PCR. The table has some 190,000 clones, 77% seen once. These data belong to a study of cytomegalovirus exposure and HLA in healthy donors. Across the whole study: About 85 million unique TCR sequences came from HLA-typed donors in an early release.

The rearrangement links TRBV6-6 to TRBJ1-5; maybe TRBD1 (5 bases). The source material was PBMCs. This receptor was identified in a man younger than 35 in good health and CMV-seronegative. Written as DNA, the CDR3 is TGTGCCAGCAGTACAGGCTGGGGAACAGATCAGCCCCAGCATTTT. It encodes CASSTGWGTDQPQHF.